Shown below are 8 T cell receptor beta chains from a single sample sequenced in a study of T cells after posttransplantation cyclophosphamide. Profiled with immunoSEQ multiplex PCR; TCRdb holds only in-frame clones, not every one. The sample yields 30,000 to 35,000 clones, without any singletons. Sequencing was done on a sample of PBMCs. Every receptor here comes from a woman aged 45 to 65 in good health and a related stem cell transplant donor.

The genes are TRBV5-1 and TRBJ2-3, with D possibly being TRBD1 (6 bases). Between the trimmed V and J ends, which lost 2 bases and 5 bases, there was a span of 9 bases. CDR1 and CDR2 from the germline V gene are SGHRS and YFSETQ. This CDR3 spans 13 amino acids. CDR3 sequence (DNA): TGCGCCAGCAGCTTACAGGGTAGAGATACGCAGTATTTT. Translating it yields CASSLQGRDTQYF.

This rearrangement joins TRBV28 to TRBJ1-2; D perhaps matches TRBD1 (5 bases). Germline V gives CDR1 MDHEN, CDR2 SYDVKM. The ends were cut back, 7 bases at V and 7 bases at J, with 22 bases in the middle. This CDR3 has 15 amino acids. The CDR3, as DNA: TGTGCCAGCACCATAGGGGCGGGGAAGGGGTTTGGCTACACCTTC. Its translation: CASTIGAGKGFGYTF.

This clone was observed many times. This chain uses TRBV19 with TRBJ1-5; D unclear. This CDR3 is built from 13 residues. Germline-derived CDR1 and CDR2 are LNHDA and SQIVND (reference sequence). V lost 2 bases to trimming and J lost 3 bases, with 5 bases between them. CDR3 DNA sequence: TGTGCCAGTAGTATAAGCTTCAATCAGCCCCAGCATTTT. As protein: CASSISFNQPQHF.

This clone was seen at least ten times. This sequence joins TRBV19 and TRBJ2-1; D perhaps matches TRBD2 (6 bases). CDR1 LNHDA and CDR2 SQIVND come from the germline V gene (reference sequence). The ends were cut back, 1 base at V and 8 bases at J, with 6 bases in the middle. The CDR3 is made up of 12 amino acids. The CDR3 DNA reads as TGTGCCAGTAGTATAGGCGGGGATGAGCAGTTCTTC. Its protein is CASSIGGDEQFF.

This clone was seen at least ten times. This chain uses TRBV7-2 with TRBJ2-1, with TRBD2 identical over 7 bases. From germline, CDR1 is SGHTA and CDR2 FQGNSA. Unmatched junction bases numbered 4, after V lost 8 bases and J lost 0 bases. The CDR3 extends over 14 amino acids. CDR3 region: CASVGGTSYNEQFF. CDR3 nucleotide sequence: TGTGCCAGCGTCGGGGGGACCTCCTACAATGAGCAGTTCTTC.

The sample holds many counts of this clone. The chain joins TRBV11-2 to TRBJ2-1, with D possibly matching TRBD2 (7 bases). From germline, CDR1 is SGHAT and CDR2 FQNNGV. Trimming removed 2 bases from V and 9 bases from J, with 14 bases in between. The CDR3 runs to 14 residues. CDR3 sequence reads: CASSLYGGQGEQFF. CDR3 in DNA: TGTGCCAGCAGCTTATACGGGGGGCAGGGTGAGCAGTTCTTC.

The chain employs TRBV18 and TRBJ1-5; D unclear. The CDR3 runs 15 residues. Per germline, CDR1 KGHSH and CDR2 LQKENI. Deletions cut 6 bases from V and 9 bases from J, with 21 bases between. CDR3 DNA: TGTGCCAGCTCGCGGGATCGACCGCCTTACGGGCCCCAGCATTTT. This translates into CASSRDRPPYGPQHF. The full variable domain, in which reference TRBV18 and TRBJ1-5 provide the parts outside the CDR3, is NAGVMQNPRHLVRRRGQEARLRCSPMKGHSHVYWYRQLPEEGLKFMVYLQKENIIDESGMPKERFSAEFPKEGPSILRIQQVVRGDSAAYFCASSRDRPPYGPQHFGDGTRLSIL.

The sample holds a few counts of this clone. J is TRBJ2-3 and V is TRBV9; tentative D call: TRBD1 (7 bases). Germline V lookup: CDR1 SGDLS, CDR2 YYNGEE. Trimming stripped 5 bases from V and 4 bases from J, with 17 bases between. The CDR3 loop spans 15 amino acids. Here the CDR3 reads CASRKGAGEADTQYF. As DNA, the CDR3 is TGTGCCAGCAGGAAGGGGGCCGGGGAGGCAGATACGCAGTATTTT.